This is a list of T cell receptor beta chains from one sample in a study of CD8+CD57+ T cells in acquired aplastic anemia. In TCRdb, the reads were re-called with MiXCR into one record per CDR3 protein. This table has a few hundred thousand distinct CDR3 sequences, about a third appearing once. Sequencing was performed on sorted CD4+, CD8+, or CD8+CD57+ T cells (not recorded which) from PBMCs. The source is a human donor with aplastic anemia. Both conserved end residues are part of each CDR3. A D gene is named only where the DNA matches it firmly. Expanded clones are given a class, and other clones once, few, many or no size at all.

d_gene	v_gene	abundance	j_gene	CDR3aa	CDR3nt
.	TRBV19	.	TRBJ2-7	CASSLGMGLNEQYF	TGTGCCAGCAGCTTAGGGATGGGACTCAACGAGCAGTACTTC
TRBD1	TRBV12-3/TRBV12-4	.	TRBJ1-3	CAIQLPGQLNTIYF	TGTGCCATACAACTGCCGGGACAGCTAAACACCATATATTTT
TRBD1	TRBV10-3	.	TRBJ1-6	CAISKRQGTLLNSPLHF	TGTGCCATCAGTAAACGACAGGGGACCTTACTTAATTCACCCCTCCACTTT
TRBD2	TRBV5-1	few	TRBJ2-7	CASSLTGTGSGLAGDEQYF	TGCGCCAGCAGCCTGACCGGGACAGGATCGGGGCTAGCGGGAGACGAGCAGTACTTC
.	TRBV30	many	TRBJ1-2	CASWTAGYTF	TGTGCCTCATGGACGGCGGGCTACACCTTC
.	TRBV19	many	TRBJ1-2	CASNTGTGLNYGYTF	TGTGCCAGTAATACGGGAACAGGGCTGAACTATGGCTACACCTTC
TRBD2	TRBV7-2	many	TRBJ2-7	CASSRASSGGALEQYF	TGTGCCAGCAGCCGAGCGTCCAGCGGGGGGGCGCTCGAGCAGTACTTC
TRBD1	TRBV19	few	TRBJ2-7	CASSSPGQGPPPHF	TGTGCCAGTAGTAGCCCGGGACAGGGGCCCCCCCCCCACTTC
.	TRBV20-1	many	TRBJ1-1	CSAPGPRNTEAFF	TGCAGTGCTCCGGGCCCCAGGAACACTGAAGCTTTCTTT
.	TRBV27	.	TRBJ1-5	CASEGIQPQHF	TGTGCCAGCGAGGGCATCCAGCCCCAGCATTTT
.	TRBV9	many	TRBJ2-5	CASSSRGGAQETQYF	TGTGCCAGCAGCTCCAGAGGGGGAGCCCAAGAGACCCAGTACTTC